The 18 T cell receptor beta chains in this list originate from one sample, sequenced in a study of shared clonotypes between healthy human individuals. The data were produced by immunoSEQ multiplex PCR, yet TCRdb's version contains in-frame clones alone and is incomplete. The data contain about 2.3 million clones, about 90% of them singletons. The sequenced sample consisted of naive CD4+ T cells from PBMCs. Subset indicated: CD45RA+ positively selected. These receptors were taken from a man aged 18 to 29 in good health. Some clones in this sample may be carry-over from other donors' samples.

The chain has TRBV27 and TRBJ2-2; TRBD2 aligns across 12 bases. Germline V lookup: CDR1 MNHEY, CDR2 SMNVEV (reference sequence). The V and J ends lost 5 bases and 2 bases, in that order; junction bases with no gene match: 15. The CDR3 sequence is 20 residues long. CDR3 residues: CASSPNLAGGSTFNTGELFF. In nucleotides, the CDR3 is TGTGCCAGCAGTCCCAACCTAGCGGGAGGGTCGACTTTTAACACCGGGGAGCTGTTTTTT.

A word on this clone: A clone one base away is much larger, so this may be a read error. The chain recombines TRBV11-1 with TRBJ1-1; the D is unclear. Germline lookup yields CDR1 SGHAT and CDR2 FQDESV (reference sequence). The V end was cut by 4 bases, the J end by 1 base, with 1 base between. This CDR3 spans 11 amino acids. CDR3 loop: CASSSNTEAFF. The CDR3 DNA reads as TGTGCCAGCAGCTCGAACACTGAAGCTTTCTTT.

This chain links TRBV5-6 with TRBJ1-6, with 9 nucleotides matching TRBD1. The V and J ends lost 1 base and 3 bases, in that order; junction bases with no gene match: 5. Germline values: CDR1 SGHDT, CDR2 YYEEEE. The CDR3 sequence is 17 residues long. This chain's CDR3 is CASSLFGTGFYNSPLHF. In DNA, the CDR3 is TGTGCCAGCAGCTTGTTTGGGACAGGGTTCTATAATTCACCCCTCCACTTT.

This clone was seen once. J is TRBJ2-7 and V is TRBV7-6; perhaps TRBD2 as D (5 bases). The V and J ends lost 5 bases and 7 bases respectively, with 15 bases between them. Per the germline V gene, CDR1 is SGHVS and CDR2 is FNYEAQ. The CDR3 is 13 amino acids. The CDR3 spells CASSLRRAAEQYF. The CDR3 region has the DNA TGTGCCAGCAGCCTCCGGCGGGCGGCTGAGCAGTACTTC.

The chain uses TRBV18 and TRBJ2-7; no reliable D call. CDR3 length: 12 amino acids. Per the germline V gene, CDR1 is KGHSH and CDR2 is LQKENI. The ends were cut back, 5 bases at V and 3 bases at J, with 8 bases in the middle. CDR3: CASSGWDYEQYF. CDR3 coding DNA: TGTGCCAGCTCAGGGTGGGACTACGAGCAGTACTTC.

This chain joins TRBV27 and TRBJ1-1, with D hard to call. CDR1 and CDR2 from the germline V gene are MNHEY and SMNVEV (reference sequence). The CDR3 extends over 14 amino acids. Deletions cut 5 bases from V and 0 bases from J, with 10 bases between. The DNA of the CDR3 is TGTGCCAGCAGTCCCGACGGAATGAACACTGAAGCTTTCTTT. Protein: CASSPDGMNTEAFF.

CDR3 loop: CASSARTGDGEPQHF. CDR3 bases: TGTGCCAGCAGCGCCCGGACAGGGGATGGGGAGCCCCAGCATTTT. The chain combines TRBV9 with TRBJ1-5, with 9 bases aligning to TRBD1. Trimming took 3 bases from V and 8 from J; bases not matched to a gene: 9. The CDR3 sequence is 15 residues long. Germline loops: CDR1 SGDLS, CDR2 YYNGEE.

J is TRBJ1-1 and V is TRBV6-1; 7 bases match TRBD1. V lost 2 bases, J lost 4 bases, and 7 bases stayed unmatched. The germline V gene encodes CDR1 MNHNS and CDR2 SASEGT. There are 15 residues in the CDR3. The CDR3 DNA sequence: TGTGCCAGCAGTGAACTAGACAGGGTAACCACTGAAGCTTTCTTT. Its translation: CASSELDRVTTEAFF.

The J gene is TRBJ2-5, the V gene TRBV11-2; no clear D gene. The V gene lost 4 bases and the J gene lost 5 bases, with 8 bases spanning the gap. The CDR3 loop spans 12 amino acids. The germline CDR1 and CDR2 sequences are SGHAT and FQNNGV. The CDR3 sequence: CASSSALETQYF. As DNA, the CDR3 is TGTGCCAGCAGCTCGGCCCTCGAGACCCAGTACTTC.

The rearrangement links TRBV27 to TRBJ2-1; TRBD2 aligns across 9 bases. The J segment lost 4 bases and the V segment lost 6 bases, leaving 7 bases of the junction unmatched. The CDR3 extends over 15 amino acids. The V gene's germline CDR1 is MNHEY and CDR2 SMNVEV (reference sequence). The DNA for the CDR3 is TGTGCCAGCAGGGCTCCGACTAGCGGTTACAATGAGCAGTTCTTC. This translates into CASRAPTSGYNEQFF.

V gene TRBV30 combines with J gene TRBJ1-5; D is undetermined. CDR3 length: 15 residues. Germline CDR1 reads GTSNPN; CDR2 reads SVGIG (reference sequence). Trimming cost V 3 bases and J 5 bases, with 17 bases left between them. The CDR3 reads CAWSPRRGGYQPQHF. CDR3 nucleotide sequence: TGTGCCTGGAGCCCCCGACGTGGAGGGTATCAGCCCCAGCATTTT.

The CDR3 loop is CASSFRLPEQFF. The DNA for the CDR3 is TGTGCCAGCAGCTTCCGGCTCCCAGAGCAGTTCTTC. The chain has TRBV13 and TRBJ2-1; no clear D. Germline V lookup: CDR1 PRHDT, CDR2 FYEKMQ (reference sequence). Trimming shortened V by 3 bases and J by 10 bases, and 10 bases separated the two germline ends. This CDR3 region has 12 residues.

The chain joins TRBV28 to TRBJ1-1, with no clear D. The germline gives CDR1 MDHEN, CDR2 SYDVKM. CDR3 length equals 15 residues. The ends were cut back, 6 bases at V and 3 bases at J, with 17 bases in the middle. In DNA, the CDR3 is TGTGCCAGCAGCCTAGGTTGGAAAGGGTACACTGAAGCTTTCTTT. Residues: CASSLGWKGYTEAFF.

The chain has TRBV11-2 and TRBJ2-2, with 9 bases matching TRBD2. Trimming cost V 2 bases and J 7 bases; bases outside gene matches: 5. This CDR3 comprises 15 residues. The germline V gene encodes CDR1 SGHAT and CDR2 FQNNGV. Here the CDR3 reads CASSLTSGWIGELFF. The DNA for the CDR3 is TGTGCCAGCAGCTTAACTAGCGGGTGGATCGGGGAGCTGTTTTTT.

The chain links TRBV15 to TRBJ2-3; TRBD2 aligns across 11 bases. After removal of 2 bases from V and 6 bases from J, the junction contained 13 bases not matched to a gene. The CDR3 has 18 residues. CDR1 LNHNV and CDR2 YYDKDF come from the germline V gene (reference sequence). The CDR3 spells CATSRLPVGTSGRDTQYF. The CDR3 nucleotides are TGTGCCACCAGCAGACTTCCGGTGGGGACTAGCGGTCGTGATACGCAGTATTTT.

Concerning this clone: The sample holds other DNA sequences that translate to the same CDR3. The chain uses TRBV5-1 and TRBJ2-1; 10 bases map to TRBD2. V lost 6 bases, J lost 5 bases, and 5 bases stayed unmatched. There are 14 residues in the CDR3. Germline CDR1 is SGHRS and CDR2 is YFSETQ. DNA of the CDR3: TGCGCCAGCACGAGGACTAGCGGAAACAATGAGCAGTTCTTC. It encodes CASTRTSGNNEQFF.

The chain combines TRBV4-1 with TRBJ1-5, with no clear D. This CDR3 spans 19 amino acids. Germline V lookup: CDR1 MGHRA, CDR2 YSYEKL. V was cut by 2 bases and J by 0 bases, with 20 bases left in between. This CDR3 is CASSQPLSGRGYSNQPQHF. The CDR3 bases are TGCGCCAGCAGCCAACCCCTCTCAGGTCGGGGTTATAGCAATCAGCCCCAGCATTTT.

The gene calls are TRBV5-1 and TRBJ1-2; D not resolved. Trimming left V 4 bases short and J 2 bases short, with 15 bases between. Germline CDR1 is SGHRS and CDR2 is YFSETQ. This CDR3 has 15 residues. In DNA, the CDR3 is TGCGCCAGCAGCCAGTTTGGGTCCGGAAACTATGGCTACACCTTC. Amino acids: CASSQFGSGNYGYTF.